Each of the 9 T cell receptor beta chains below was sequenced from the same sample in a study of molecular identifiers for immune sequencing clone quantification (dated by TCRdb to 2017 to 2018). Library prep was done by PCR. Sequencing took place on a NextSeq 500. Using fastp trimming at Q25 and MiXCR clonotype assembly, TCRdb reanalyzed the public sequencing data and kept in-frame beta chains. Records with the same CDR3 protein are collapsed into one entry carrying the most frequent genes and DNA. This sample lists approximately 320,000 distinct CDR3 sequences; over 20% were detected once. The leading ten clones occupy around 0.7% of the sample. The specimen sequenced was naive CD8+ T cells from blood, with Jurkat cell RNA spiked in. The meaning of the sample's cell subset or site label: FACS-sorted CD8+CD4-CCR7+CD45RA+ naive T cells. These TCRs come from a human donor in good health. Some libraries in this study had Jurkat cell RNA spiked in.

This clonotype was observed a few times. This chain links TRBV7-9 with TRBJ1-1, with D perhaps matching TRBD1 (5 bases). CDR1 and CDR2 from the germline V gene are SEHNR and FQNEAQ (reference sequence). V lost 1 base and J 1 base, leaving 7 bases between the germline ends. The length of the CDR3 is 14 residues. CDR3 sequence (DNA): TGTGCCAGCAGCTTAGGGGGGGAGAACACTGAAGCTTTCTTT. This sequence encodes CASSLGGENTEAFF. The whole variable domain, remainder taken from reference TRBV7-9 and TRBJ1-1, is DTGVSQNPRHKITKRGQNVTFRCDPISEHNRLYWYRQTLGQGPEFLTYFQNEAQLEKSRLLSDRFSAERPKGSFSTLEIQRTEQGDSAMYLCASSLGGENTEAFFGQGTRLTVV.

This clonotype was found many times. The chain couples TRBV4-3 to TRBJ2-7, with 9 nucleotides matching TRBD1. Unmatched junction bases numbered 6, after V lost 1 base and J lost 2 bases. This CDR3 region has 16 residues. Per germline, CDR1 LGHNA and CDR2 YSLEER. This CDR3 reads CASSQAWTGVTYEQYF. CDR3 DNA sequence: TGCGCCAGCAGCCAAGCCTGGACAGGGGTAACCTACGAGCAGTACTTC.

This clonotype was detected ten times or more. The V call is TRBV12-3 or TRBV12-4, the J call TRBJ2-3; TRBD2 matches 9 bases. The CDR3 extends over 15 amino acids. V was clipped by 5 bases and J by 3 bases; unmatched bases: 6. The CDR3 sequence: CASSEAGGVTDTQYF. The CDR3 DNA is TGTGCCAGCAGTGAAGCGGGGGGAGTAACAGATACGCAGTATTTT.

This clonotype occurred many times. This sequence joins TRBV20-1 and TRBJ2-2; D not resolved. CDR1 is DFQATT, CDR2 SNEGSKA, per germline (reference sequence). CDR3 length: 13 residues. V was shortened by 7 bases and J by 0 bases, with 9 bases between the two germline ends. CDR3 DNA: TGCAGTGTTGAGGCTTCGAACACCGGGGAGCTGTTTTTT. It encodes CSVEASNTGELFF.

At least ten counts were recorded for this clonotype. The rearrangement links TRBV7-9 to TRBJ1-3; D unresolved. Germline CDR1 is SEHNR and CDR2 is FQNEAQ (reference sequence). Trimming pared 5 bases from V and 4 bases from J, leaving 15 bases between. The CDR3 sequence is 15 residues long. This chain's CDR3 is CASSIFAGGGNTIYF. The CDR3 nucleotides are TGTGCCAGCAGCATTTTCGCAGGCGGGGGAAACACCATATATTTT.

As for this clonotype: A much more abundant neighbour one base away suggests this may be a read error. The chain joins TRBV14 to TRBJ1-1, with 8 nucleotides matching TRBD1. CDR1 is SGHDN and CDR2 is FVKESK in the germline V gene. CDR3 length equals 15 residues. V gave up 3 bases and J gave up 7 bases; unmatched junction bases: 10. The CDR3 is CASSQGTGRSGEAFF. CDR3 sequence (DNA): TGTGCCAGCAGCCAGGGGACAGGCCGGTCTGGTGAAGCTTTCTTT.

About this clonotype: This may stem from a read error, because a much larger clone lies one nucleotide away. This CDR3 reads CASSPDGGYNKKLFF. CDR3 DNA sequence: TGTGCCAGCAGCCCAGATGGGGGATATAATAAAAAACTGTTTTTT. The chain couples TRBV7-2 to TRBJ1-4; TRBD1 might be the D (5 bases). The CDR3 length is 15 residues. Germline-derived CDR1 and CDR2 are SGHTA and FQGNSA.

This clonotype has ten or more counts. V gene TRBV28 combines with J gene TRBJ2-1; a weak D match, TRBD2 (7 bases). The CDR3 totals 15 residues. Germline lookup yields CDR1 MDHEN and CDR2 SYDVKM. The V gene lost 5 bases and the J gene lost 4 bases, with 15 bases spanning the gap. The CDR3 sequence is CASSPRGGGYNEQFF. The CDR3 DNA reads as TGTGCCAGCAGTCCCCGGGGAGGGGGGTACAATGAGCAGTTCTTC.

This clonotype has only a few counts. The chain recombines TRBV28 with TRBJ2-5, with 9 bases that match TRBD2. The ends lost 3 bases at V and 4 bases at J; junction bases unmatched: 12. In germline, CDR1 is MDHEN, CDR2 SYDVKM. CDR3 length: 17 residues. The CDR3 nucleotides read TGTGCCAGCAGTTTGAGGCTAGCGGGGAGAGGGGGAGAGACCCAGTACTTC. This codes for CASSLRLAGRGGETQYF.